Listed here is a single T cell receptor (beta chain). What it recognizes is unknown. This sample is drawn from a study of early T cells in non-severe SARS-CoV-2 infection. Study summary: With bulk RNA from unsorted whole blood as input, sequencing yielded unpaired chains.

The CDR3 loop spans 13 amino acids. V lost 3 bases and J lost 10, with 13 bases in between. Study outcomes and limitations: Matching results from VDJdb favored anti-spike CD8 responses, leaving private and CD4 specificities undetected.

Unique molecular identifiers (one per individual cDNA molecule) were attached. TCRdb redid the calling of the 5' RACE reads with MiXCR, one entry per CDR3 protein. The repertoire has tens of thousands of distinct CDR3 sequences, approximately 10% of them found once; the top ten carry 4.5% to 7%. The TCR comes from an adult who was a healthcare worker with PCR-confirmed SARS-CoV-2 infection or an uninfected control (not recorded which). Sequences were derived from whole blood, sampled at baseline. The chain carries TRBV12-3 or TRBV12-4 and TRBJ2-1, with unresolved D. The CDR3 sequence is CASSFSLISEQFF. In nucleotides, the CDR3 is TGTGCCAGCAGTTTTTCACTTATTAGCGAGCAGTTCTTC.